The 25 T cell receptor beta chains below all came from one sample that was sequenced in a study of spatial heterogeneity in lung cancer. As to time point: sample taken at primary tumor resection. TCRdb recomputed calls from the 5' RACE reads with MiXCR, one row per CDR3 protein. The data show over 45,000 distinct CDR3 sequences, about 5.8% seen once. The sequences come from PBMCs, collected at surgery. All receptors come from a male donor with early-stage non-small cell lung cancer.

In its sample, this clonotype was seen once. A junction boundary mismatches the germline segment, possibly from a read error. This sequence joins TRBV6-1 and TRBJ1-2; TRBD1 aligns across 8 bases. Germline CDR1 and CDR2: MNHNS and SASEGT. This CDR3 has 13 residues. The CDR3 nucleotides are TGTGCTAGCAACCGGGACAGGTCATATGGCTACACCTTC. Translation gives CASNRDRSYGYTF.

This clonotype was observed many times. The rearrangement uses TRBV7-6 and TRBJ2-3, with no clear D. CDR1 SGHVS and CDR2 FNYEAQ come from the germline V gene. The CDR3 consists of 12 residues. With 3 bases removed from V and 4 bases from J, the gap between germline ends came to 5 bases. The CDR3 nucleotides are TGTGCCAGCAGCTTTTTTTCAGATACGCAGTATTTT. It is translated as CASSFFSDTQYF.

This clonotype was counted at least ten times. The CDR3 DNA is TGCGCCAGCAGCGGGTCCTACAATGAGCAGTTCTTC. Amino acids: CASSGSYNEQFF. V is TRBV5-1 and J is TRBJ2-1; D remains unclear. Germline assignment: CDR1 SGHRS and CDR2 YFSETQ. This CDR3 has 12 residues. V dropped 4 bases and J dropped 1 base, with 3 bases sitting between them.

There are many counts of this clonotype. This chain uses TRBV20-1 with TRBJ2-3; D not certain. Trimming pared 3 bases from V and 4 bases from J, leaving 8 bases between. Germline V gives CDR1 DFQATT, CDR2 SNEGSKA (reference sequence). The CDR3 is made up of 12 amino acids. This CDR3 reads CSASGTADTQYF. CDR3 in DNA: TGCAGTGCTAGTGGTACGGCAGATACGCAGTATTTT.

The J gene is TRBJ2-7, the V gene TRBV2; maybe TRBD2 (5 bases). The CDR3 spans 14 residues. CDR1 and CDR2 from the germline V gene are SNHLY and FYNNEI. Trimming shortened V by 2 bases and J by 7 bases, and 15 bases separated the two germline ends. CDR3 residues: CASSESARGGEQYF. In DNA, the CDR3 is TGTGCCAGCAGTGAAAGCGCGAGAGGAGGTGAGCAGTACTTC.

Many counts were recorded for this clonotype. The chain has TRBV19 and TRBJ2-7; 8 bases are a match to TRBD1. Trimming at V came to 5 bases and at J to 3 bases, leaving 0 bases not matched to a gene. The CDR3 contains 12 residues. Germline CDR1 and CDR2: LNHDA and SQIVND (reference sequence). CDR3 in DNA: TGTGCCAGTAGTGACAGGGGCTACGAGCAGTACTTC. Amino acid sequence: CASSDRGYEQYF.

This clonotype came up once. V is TRBV28 and J is TRBJ2-1, with 8 bases lining up with TRBD2. The CDR3 is 16 amino acids. Trimming at V came to 8 bases and at J to 5 bases, leaving 14 bases not matched to a gene. Germline assignment: CDR1 MDHEN and CDR2 SYDVKM. The CDR3 region is CASGRISGRGDNEQFF. The CDR3 region has the DNA TGTGCCAGCGGACGGATAAGCGGGAGAGGGGACAATGAGCAGTTCTTC. Together with reference TRBV28 and TRBJ2-1, the CDR3 gives the full variable domain: DVKVTQSSRYLVKRTGEKVFLECVQDMDHENMFWYRQDPGLGLRLIYFSYDVKMKEKGDIPEGYSVSREKKERFSLILESASTNQTSMYLCASGRISGRGDNEQFFGPGTRLTVL.

In its sample, this clonotype was seen many times. The chain combines TRBV7-8 with TRBJ2-2, with 8 bases identical to TRBD1. The CDR3 sequence is 17 residues long. Trimming cost V 1 base and J 4 bases; bases outside gene matches: 8. The germline V gene has CDR1 SGHVS and CDR2 FQNEAQ. CDR3 region: CASSLVGRGLGTGELFF. The CDR3 DNA is TGTGCCAGCAGCTTAGTGGGCAGGGGGCTTGGCACCGGGGAGCTGTTTTTT.

Sample share makes this clonotype medium-sized (0.01 to 0.1%). The chain employs TRBV7-2 and TRBJ2-5; possible D gene TRBD1, 5 bases. The ends were cut back, 5 bases at V and 5 bases at J, with 9 bases in the middle. This CDR3 is 12 amino acids long. CDR1 and CDR2 from the germline V gene are SGHTA and FQGNSA. In DNA, the CDR3 is TGTGCCAGCAGCCCCCCAGGGGAGACCCAGTACTTC. Its translation: CASSPPGETQYF. Supplemented by reference TRBV7-2 and TRBJ2-5, the full variable domain reads GAGVSQSPSNKVTEKGKDVELRCDPISGHTALYWYRQSLGQGLEFLIYFQGNSAPDKSGLPSDRFSAERTGGSVSTLTIQRTQQEDSAVYLCASSPPGETQYFGPGTRLLVL.

The table lists this clonotype with many counts. The V and J genes are TRBV15 and TRBJ2-3, with 9 bases matching TRBD2. The CDR3 sequence is 15 residues long. Germline CDR1 and CDR2: LNHNV and YYDKDF (reference sequence). V lost 4 bases, J lost 4 bases, and 6 bases stayed unmatched. CDR3 amino acids: CATSTLAGVSDTQYF. The DNA for the CDR3 is TGTGCCACCAGCACCTTAGCGGGAGTTTCAGATACGCAGTATTTT.

The chain is built from TRBV5-4 and TRBJ2-1; D uncertain. The CDR3 runs 14 residues. CDR1 and CDR2 from the germline V gene are SGHNT and YYREEE (reference sequence). The germline V and J ends were trimmed by 4 bases and 3 bases, with 11 bases remaining between them. CDR3 sequence (DNA): TGTGCCAGCAGCCCGTCGACCCACTACAATGAGCAGTTCTTC. Protein: CASSPSTHYNEQFF.

This clonotype was seen repeatedly, ten times or more. CDR3 sequence reads: CSARDPGQITDTQYF. The CDR3 bases are TGCAGTGCTAGAGACCCGGGACAGATCACAGATACGCAGTATTTT. V gene TRBV20-1 combines with J gene TRBJ2-3; 7 bases line up with TRBD1. CDR1 and CDR2 from the germline V gene are DFQATT and SNEGSKA (reference sequence). V lost 0 bases, J lost 2 bases, and 5 bases stayed unmatched. The CDR3 spans 15 residues.

This clonotype was recorded at least ten times. The J gene is TRBJ2-1, the V gene TRBV12-3 or TRBV12-4, with 10 bases lining up with TRBD2. CDR3 length equals 17 residues. The V gene end was trimmed by 6 bases and the J gene end by 1 base; junction bases not matched to a gene: 9. The CDR3 loop is CASSFEASGSSYNEQFF. DNA for the CDR3: TGTGCCAGCAGCTTTGAGGCTAGCGGGAGTTCCTACAATGAGCAGTTCTTC.

This chain connects TRBV10-3 to TRBJ1-2; unclear D gene. The germline CDR1 and CDR2 sequences are ENHRY and SYGVKD. Trimming pared 2 bases from V and 3 bases from J, leaving 13 bases between. The length of the CDR3 is 15 residues. The CDR3 loop is CAISEGSDLDYGYTF. CDR3 bases: TGTGCCATCAGTGAGGGCTCGGATTTAGACTATGGCTACACCTTC.

Points on this clonotype: Since a much larger clone is just one base distant, this may be a read error. The chain couples TRBV5-6 to TRBJ2-1, with TRBD2 identical over 7 bases. The V and J ends lost 4 bases and 5 bases, in that order; junction bases with no gene match: 9. The germline gives CDR1 SGHDT, CDR2 YYEEEE. This CDR3 has 15 amino acids. Here the CDR3 reads CASSLGLSGDNEQFF. DNA for the CDR3: TGTGCCAGCAGCCTGGGACTATCGGGGGACAATGAGCAGTTCTTC. Looking up the rest from reference TRBV5-6 and TRBJ2-1 gives the full variable domain: DAGVTQSPTHLIKTRGQQVTLRCSPKSGHDTVSWYQQALGQGPQFIFQYYEEEERQRGNFPDRFSGHQFPNYSSELNVNALLLGDSALYLCASSLGLSGDNEQFFGPGTRLTVL.

Ten or more counts support this clonotype. The chain joins TRBV7-2 to TRBJ2-7; D ambiguous. The CDR3 is made up of 13 amino acids. The V end was cut by 5 bases, the J end by 3 bases, with 11 bases between. CDR1 SGHTA and CDR2 FQGNSA come from the germline V gene. This chain's CDR3 is CASSPATGYEQYF. The CDR3 DNA follows: TGTGCCAGCAGCCCGGCGACGGGCTACGAGCAGTACTTC.

V gene TRBV20-1 combines with J gene TRBJ2-7; 8 bases line up with TRBD1. V gave up 6 bases and J gave up 0 bases; unmatched junction bases: 4. The CDR3 contains 13 residues. CDR1 and CDR2 from the germline V gene are DFQATT and SNEGSKA (reference sequence). CDR3 DNA: TGCAGTGCCCCGGACAGGGTCTCCTACGAGCAGTACTTC. Translated: CSAPDRVSYEQYF.

This clonotype was counted ten times or more. The genes are TRBV3-1 and TRBJ2-1; possibly TRBD2 for D (5 bases). The CDR3 runs 14 residues. V was clipped by 0 bases and J by 3 bases, with 6 bases between them. Per the germline V gene, CDR1 is LGHDT and CDR2 is YNNKEL (reference sequence). As DNA, the CDR3 is TGTGCCAGCAGCCAAGACACTAGCTACAATGAGCAGTTCTTC. Its protein product is CASSQDTSYNEQFF.

This clonotype was seen many times. V and J are TRBV7-2 and TRBJ2-3, with 8 bases lining up with TRBD2. The CDR3 runs to 15 residues. V was clipped by 5 bases and J by 1 base; unmatched bases: 5. Germline V gives CDR1 SGHTA, CDR2 FQGNSA. The CDR3 DNA reads as TGTGCCAGCAGCCGGACTAGCAGACGCACAGATACGCAGTATTTT. Protein product: CASSRTSRRTDTQYF.

This clonotype was picked up many times. The chain's CDR3 is CSAFGGANVLTF. CDR3 in DNA: TGCAGTGCCTTCGGGGGGGCCAACGTCCTGACTTTC. V is TRBV20-1 and J is TRBJ2-6; D is ambiguous. Trimming took off 6 bases at V and 4 bases at J, with 7 bases between the two ends. CDR3 length: 12 residues. The germline CDR1 and CDR2 sequences are DFQATT and SNEGSKA (reference sequence).

This sequence joins TRBV4-1 and TRBJ2-7, with D perhaps TRBD2 (6 bases). Trimming pared 2 bases from V and 1 base from J, leaving 18 bases between. Germline-derived CDR1 and CDR2 are MGHRA and YSYEKL. The CDR3 spans 17 residues. The CDR3 region is CASSQQWIAAGSYEQYF. The CDR3 region has the DNA TGCGCCAGCAGCCAACAGTGGATAGCGGCGGGGTCCTACGAGCAGTACTTC.

This clonotype occurred many times. The V gene is TRBV4-3, the J gene TRBJ2-3; D perhaps matches TRBD1 (6 bases). Germline V gene lookup returns CDR1 LGHNA and CDR2 YSLEER. V dropped 4 bases and J dropped 2 bases, with 22 bases sitting between them. The CDR3 covers 18 residues. The CDR3 loop is CASSPRSTSQGYTDTQYF. CDR3 bases: TGCGCCAGCAGCCCAAGGTCCACTTCCCAGGGGTACACAGATACGCAGTATTTT.

This clonotype was found many times. In DNA form, the CDR3 reads TGTGCCAGCAGCTTAGTTAGTGGTGGGGCCAACGTCCTGACTTTC. Its protein product is CASSLVSGGANVLTF. The chain recombines TRBV7-9 with TRBJ2-6; D not certain. In germline, CDR1 is SEHNR, CDR2 FQNEAQ (reference sequence). Trimming shortened V by 1 base and J by 3 bases, and 7 bases separated the two germline ends. This CDR3 contains 15 residues.

This clonotype was counted many times. V usage is TRBV4-1 and J usage is TRBJ2-1, with D perhaps matching TRBD2 (5 bases). There are 18 residues in the CDR3. Trimming removed 2 bases at V and 1 base at J, with 18 bases between. The germline CDR1 and CDR2 sequences are MGHRA and YSYEKL. CDR3 bases: TGCGCCAGCAGCCAACTCGTACTAGGGTTCGGGTCCTACAATGAGCAGTTCTTC. This sequence encodes CASSQLVLGFGSYNEQFF.

This clonotype was counted at least ten times. V usage is TRBV29-1 and J usage is TRBJ2-3; no definite D call. This CDR3 has 12 amino acids. Per the germline V gene, CDR1 is SQVTM and CDR2 is ANQGSEA. V lost 4 bases and J lost 4, with 9 bases in between. The CDR3 nucleotides are TGCAGCGTTGGTGGGGTTCCAGATACGCAGTATTTT. It codes for CSVGGVPDTQYF.